This T cell receptor beta chain emerged from a study of T cell changes during pregnancy in multiple sclerosis. Some clones are missing from TCRdb's copy, which holds only in-frame ones; the method was immunoSEQ multiplex PCR. The table records some 96,000 clones, roughly 90% of them present only once. Germline-derived CDR1 and CDR2 are SGDLS and YYNGEE. The CDR3 contains 16 residues. V lost 0 bases and J lost 8, with 20 bases in between. Sequenced here: peripheral blood, sampled after pregnancy. The chain links TRBV9 to TRBJ1-2; maybe TRBD1 (6 bases). This TCR came from a female donor with multiple sclerosis, enrolled in a pregnancy study. Here the CDR3 DNA reads TGTGCCAGCAGCGTAGTGGGGGCGGCCACGTTTGGCGGCTACACCTTC. Translated, it gives CASSVVGAATFGGYTF.